What follows are 21 T cell receptor beta chains derived from one specimen sequenced in a study of blood T cell repertoires in COVID-19. Here immunoSEQ multiplex PCR was the method, and the copy in TCRdb shows in-frame clones only, minus some. The data contain about 280,000 clones, around nine tenths of them seen just once; the ten biggest clones take up 1.9%. Sequenced input: PBMCs or T cells enriched from blood (not recorded which). These receptors all come from a woman in her sixties who had recovered from COVID-19.

V and J are TRBV2 and TRBJ1-5, with unresolved D. The CDR3 length is 13 residues. The V end lost 5 bases, the J end lost 1 base, and 6 bases lay between the germline ends. Per the germline V gene, CDR1 is SNHLY and CDR2 is FYNNEI. The CDR3 sequence: CASSTESNQPQHF. The CDR3 coding sequence is TGTGCCAGCAGTACAGAAAGCAATCAGCCCCAGCATTTT.

The CDR3 DNA reads TGTGCCAGCAGTTACCAGGGGGCGGCCTACGAGCAGTACTTC. Its protein product is CASSYQGAAYEQYF. The chain recombines TRBV28 with TRBJ2-7, with 8 bases identical to TRBD1. V was pared by 4 bases and J by 2 bases, with 4 bases of the junction left unmatched. The germline CDR1 and CDR2 sequences are MDHEN and SYDVKM. The CDR3 runs to 14 residues.

The CDR3 region is CASSLAVTAYGYTF. In DNA, the CDR3 is TGTGCCAGCAGCTTGGCCGTGACAGCGTATGGCTACACCTTC. The V gene is TRBV5-5, the J gene TRBJ1-2; D might be TRBD1 (5 bases). Trimming shortened V by 0 bases and J by 5 bases, and 11 bases separated the two germline ends. Germline V gene data show CDR1 as SGHKS and CDR2 as YYEKEE (reference sequence). The length of the CDR3 is 14 residues. Complete variable domain (other parts from reference TRBV5-5 and TRBJ1-2): DAGVTQSPTHLIKTRGQQVTLRCSPISGHKSVSWYQQVLGQGPQFIFQYYEKEERGRGNFPDRFSARQFPNYSSELNVNALLLGDSALYLCASSLAVTAYGYTFGSGTRLTVV.

The rearrangement links TRBV2 to TRBJ2-5; 10 nucleotides agree with TRBD2. This CDR3 has 12 residues. Germline trimming cut 9 bases from V and 4 bases from J; bases unmatched to any gene: 2. Germline V lookup: CDR1 SNHLY, CDR2 FYNNEI. The CDR3 region has the DNA TGTGCCAGAAGACTAGCGGGAGAGACCCAGTACTTC. Translation: CARRLAGETQYF. Combining the CDR3 with reference TRBV2 and TRBJ2-5 gives the whole variable domain EPEVTQTPSHQVTQMGQEVILRCVPISNHLYFYWYRQILGQKVEFLVSFYNNEISEKSEIFDDQFSVERPDGSNFTLKIRSTKLEDSAMYFCARRLAGETQYFGPGTRLLVL.

Only a few counts were recorded for this clone. Within the sample, other DNA sequences also encode this same CDR3. V usage is TRBV18 and J usage is TRBJ1-1, with D perhaps matching TRBD1 (6 bases). The CDR3 runs to 12 residues. Germline V gives CDR1 KGHSH, CDR2 LQKENI. V lost 1 base and J 8 bases, leaving 8 bases between the germline ends. CDR3 bases: TGTGCCAGCTCACCACTACAGGGCGAAGCTTTCTTT. Translated: CASSPLQGEAFF.

The chain recombines TRBV10-1 with TRBJ2-1; D possibly corresponds to TRBD2 (6 bases). Germline loops: CDR1 WNHNN, CDR2 SYGVQD (reference sequence). V was clipped by 6 bases and J by 1 base, with 10 bases between them. CDR3 length: 14 amino acids. Here the CDR3 reads CASSPGTSYNEQFF. In DNA form, the CDR3 reads TGCGCCAGCAGCCCCGGGACTTCCTACAATGAGCAGTTCTTC.

This chain connects TRBV7-8 to TRBJ2-3; D call uncertain. V lost 3 bases and J lost 2, with 9 bases in between. CDR3 length equals 14 residues. CDR1 is SGHVS and CDR2 is FQNEAQ in the germline V gene. The CDR3 DNA follows: TGTGCCAGCAGCTTCCTGGTAGACACAGATACGCAGTATTTT. Translation: CASSFLVDTDTQYF.

This clone was counted a single time. The chain recombines TRBV6-5 with TRBJ2-5; D is ambiguous. With 7 bases removed from V and 4 bases from J, the gap between germline ends came to 7 bases. Germline V CDR1 and CDR2: MNHEY, SVGAGI. This CDR3 is built from 11 residues. CDR3 region: CASNHRETQYF. The DNA for the CDR3 is TGTGCCAGCAACCACAGAGAGACCCAGTACTTC.

V and J are TRBV28 and TRBJ1-1, with D possibly TRBD1 on 5 matching bases. Trimming shortened V by 5 bases and J by 0 bases, and 13 bases separated the two germline ends. The CDR3 spans 15 residues. Germline loops: CDR1 MDHEN, CDR2 SYDVKM. Here the CDR3 DNA reads TGTGCCAGCAGTAGGGAAGGGGAAGTGAACACTGAAGCTTTCTTT. Translation gives CASSREGEVNTEAFF.

This clone occurred once. The chain has TRBV10-3 and TRBJ1-1; possibly TRBD1 for D (5 bases). Germline V gives CDR1 ENHRY, CDR2 SYGVKD. Trimming cost V 3 bases and J 7 bases, with 6 bases left between them. The CDR3 runs to 11 residues. CDR3 sequence (DNA): TGTGCCATCAGTGACAGGGTTGAAGCTTTCTTT. Residues: CAISDRVEAFF.

The chain has TRBV30 and TRBJ1-5, with 8 nucleotides matching TRBD1. Germline lookup yields CDR1 GTSNPN and CDR2 SVGIG (reference sequence). The CDR3 length is 13 residues. CDR3 sequence (DNA): TGTGCGGCGACAGGGGATAGCAATCAGCCCCAGCATTTT. Translated: CAATGDSNQPQHF.

The chain couples TRBV7-9 to TRBJ2-1; 7 bases are shared with TRBD2. CDR3 length: 13 residues. V shed 5 bases, J shed 9 bases, and the junction held 7 bases outside the gene matches. From germline, CDR1 is SEHNR and CDR2 FQNEAQ (reference sequence). The CDR3 region has the DNA TGTGCCAGCAGCATACTAGCGACGGGTGAGCAGTTCTTC. Its translation is CASSILATGEQFF.

V gene TRBV28 combines with J gene TRBJ1-4; tentative D call: TRBD1 (5 bases). The CDR3 runs to 15 residues. The germline CDR1 and CDR2 sequences are MDHEN and SYDVKM. V was cut by 6 bases and J by 5 bases, with 16 bases left in between. CDR3 region: CASRPFSGLNEKLFF. The CDR3 nucleotides are TGTGCCAGCAGACCCTTTTCAGGGTTGAATGAAAAACTGTTTTTT.

This clone was detected only once. This sequence joins TRBV28 and TRBJ1-5; possible D gene TRBD1, 5 bases. V lost 7 bases to trimming and J lost 3 bases, with 22 bases between them. Germline loops: CDR1 MDHEN, CDR2 SYDVKM. This CDR3 is 17 amino acids long. The CDR3 DNA reads as TGTGCCAGCACCCTCAGCGGGGCACTAACTAACAATCAGCCCCAGCATTTT. The encoded protein is CASTLSGALTNNQPQHF.

The V and J genes are TRBV5-1 and TRBJ2-5; a weak D match, TRBD1 (6 bases). The CDR3 consists of 15 residues. V was trimmed by 2 bases and J by 2 bases, leaving 13 bases between them. The germline gives CDR1 SGHRS, CDR2 YFSETQ. The CDR3 protein is CASSFTLGQQETQYF. The CDR3 bases are TGCGCCAGCAGCTTCACCCTCGGACAGCAAGAGACCCAGTACTTC.

About this clone itself: In the same sample, other DNA sequences code for this CDR3. This rearrangement joins TRBV5-1 to TRBJ1-1; 8 bases agree with TRBD1. Trimming cost V 2 bases and J 1 base; bases outside gene matches: 1. The CDR3 has 14 amino acids. CDR1 SGHRS and CDR2 YFSETQ come from the germline V gene. The CDR3 loop reads CASSLDRGNTEAFF. The CDR3 bases are TGCGCCAGCAGCTTAGACAGGGGGAACACTGAAGCTTTCTTT.

This chain uses TRBV5-4 with TRBJ2-5; the D is unclear. The CDR3 is 13 amino acids. Germline V CDR1 and CDR2: SGHNT, YYREEE (reference sequence). Trimming left V 4 bases short and J 4 bases short, with 11 bases between. DNA for the CDR3: TGTGCCAGCAGCAGTGACATGCGAGAGACCCAGTACTTC. Amino acids: CASSSDMRETQYF.

The chain couples TRBV29-1 to TRBJ2-1; D is unclear. Germline loops: CDR1 SQVTM, CDR2 ANQGSEA. CDR3 length: 12 amino acids. The V gene lost 0 bases and the J gene lost 7 bases, with 7 bases spanning the gap. CDR3 bases: TGCAGCGTTGAAGACTCAGGTAATGAGCAGTTCTTC. It encodes CSVEDSGNEQFF.

J is TRBJ2-5 and V is TRBV5-1; 9 nucleotides agree with TRBD2. This CDR3 comprises 14 residues. Germline trimming cut 3 bases from V and 5 bases from J; bases unmatched to any gene: 5. From germline, CDR1 is SGHRS and CDR2 YFSETQ. CDR3 DNA: TGCGCCAGCAGCTCGTTGCGGGAGGGGGAGACCCAGTACTTC. Encoded protein: CASSSLREGETQYF.

This sequence joins TRBV27 and TRBJ2-1; 10 bases are a match to TRBD1. The CDR3 consists of 15 residues. V lost 6 bases, J lost 8 bases, and 10 bases stayed unmatched. CDR1 is MNHEY, CDR2 SMNVEV, per germline (reference sequence). The CDR3 sequence: CASSTGTGVWHEQFF. In DNA, the CDR3 is TGTGCCAGCAGCACCGGGACAGGGGTTTGGCATGAGCAGTTCTTC.

The J gene is TRBJ1-2, the V gene TRBV28; 7 nucleotides match TRBD1. CDR3 length: 14 residues. Germline values: CDR1 MDHEN, CDR2 SYDVKM. Trimming took 4 bases from V and 4 from J; bases not matched to a gene: 6. The CDR3 spells CASSSAGGIYGYTF. As DNA, the CDR3 is TGTGCCAGCAGTTCGGCAGGGGGTATCTATGGCTACACCTTC.